A single sample is the source of the 7 T cell receptor beta chains below, sequenced in a study of tumor-infiltrating lymphocytes in primary liver carcinoma. The investigators made TCR beta cDNA from roughly 0.55 ug total RNA, using a constant-region primer. ARM-PCR, slightly modified, supplied the TCR beta libraries through three nested multiplex PCR rounds. Running approximately 10 cycles apiece, the first two PCR rounds relied on TRBV1-TRBV30 forward primers together with a C-beta reverse primer. TCRdb reprocessed the multiplex PCR reads with MiXCR, giving one entry per CDR3 protein. The table has 150,000 to 200,000 distinct CDR3 sequences, 85% seen once; the top ten hold roughly 20%. Extraction of RNA together with DNA used roughly 20-32 mg of unsorted bulk tissue. Sample: tumor tissue from primary liver carcinoma. Source of these receptors: a middle-aged man with primary liver carcinoma and hepatitis B virus infection.

This clonotype was counted once. An end of the junction differs from the germline gene, which may be a read error. The chain combines TRBV11-1 with TRBJ2-4; D perhaps matches TRBD2 (6 bases). The CDR3 loop spans 17 amino acids. Germline V CDR1 and CDR2: SGHAT, FQDESV (reference sequence). The CDR3: CAGSFHVTRGTKNIQYF. The DNA for the CDR3 is TGTGCCGGCAGCTTTCACGTGACTAGAGGGACCAAAAACATTCAGTACTTC.

V usage is TRBV29-1 and J usage is TRBJ2-1; 8 bases align to TRBD1. V lost 6 bases, J lost 14 bases, and 3 bases stayed unmatched. The CDR3 contains 9 residues. Looked up from germline, CDR1 is SQVTM and CDR2 is ANQGSEA. The CDR3: CSVGQGEFF. The CDR3 nucleotides read TGCAGCGTCGGACAGGGAGAGTTCTTC.

To note about this clonotype: One end of the junction is discordant with germline, which a read error may explain. This rearrangement joins TRBV5-1 to TRBJ1-1; a weak D match, TRBD1 (5 bases). Germline V gives CDR1 SGHRS, CDR2 YFSETQ. The CDR3 runs 15 residues. In DNA form, the CDR3 reads TGCGCCAACAGCTTGGCCGGAGGGGCAAGGACCGAAGCTTTCTTT. This gives the protein CANSLAGGARTEAFF.

Points on this clonotype: Germline is not matched at one junction end, which may reflect a read error. The chain joins TRBV5-1 to TRBJ2-7; D unclear. Germline-derived CDR1 and CDR2 are SGHRS and YFSETQ. The CDR3 has 14 residues. CDR3: CASSLGPANYEQYF. The CDR3 DNA reads as TGCGCCAGCAGCCTAGGACCAGCGAATTACGAGCAATACTTC.

On this clonotype itself: Mismatch with germline at one junction end may stem from a read error. The V gene is TRBV11-2, the J gene TRBJ2-1; D remains ambiguous. Germline V gives CDR1 SGHAT, CDR2 FQNNGV. The CDR3 spans 12 residues. The CDR3 loop is CTGSYNYNEQFF. CDR3 bases: TGTACCGGCAGCTATAACTACAATGAGCAATTCTTC.

Details on this clonotype: The missing conserved phenylalanine or tryptophan at the end of this CDR3 makes a read error likely. The J gene is TRBJ2-6, the V gene TRBV11-2; TRBD1 matches 8 bases. Per the germline V gene, CDR1 is SGHAT and CDR2 is FQNNGV. The CDR3 has 21 residues. The CDR3 loop reads CTISMGGDRGISLSGANVLTI. In nucleotides, the CDR3 is TGTACCATCAGCATGGGGGGAGACAGGGGCATTTCCCTCTCTGGGGCCAACGTCCTGACTATC.

Comments on this clonotype: The conserved phenylalanine or tryptophan normally closing the CDR3 is absent here, so this likely arose from a read error. V is TRBV12-3 or TRBV12-4 and J is TRBJ2-5; D gene uncertain. The CDR3 length is 14 residues. This chain's CDR3 is CASSSDRTGETQYL. The CDR3 DNA reads as TGTGCCAGTAGTTCAGATCGTACCGGGGAGACCCAGTACCTC.